In this sample, the clone carrying this T cell receptor (beta chain) turned up a few times. The germline gives CDR1 SGDLS, CDR2 YYNGEE. V was pared by 0 bases and J by 4 bases, with 4 bases of the junction left unmatched. This CDR3 has 15 amino acids. The source of the sample is a study of blood T cell repertoires in COVID-19. Study-wide context: Samples came from the United States, Italy and Spain, spanning acute and convalescent COVID-19. T cells, B-cell-depleted T cells, or PBMCs supplied cDNA or gDNA.

Assay used: immunoSEQ multiplex PCR; TCRdb lists only in-frame clones, some missing. The sample has roughly 250,000 clones, approximately 78% seen once. The V and J genes are TRBV9 and TRBJ1-2; the match to TRBD1 covers 9 bases. Material: peripheral blood. The sequence was collected from a woman aged 55-69 years with active or convalescent COVID-19. CDR3 protein: CASSVEPGQGYGYTF. The CDR3 nucleotides read TGTGCCAGCAGCGTAGAACCGGGACAGGGCTATGGCTACACCTTC.